Sequencing of this TCR beta chain was carried out in a study of T cells in Graves' hyperthyroidism and ophthalmopathy. Study in general: Peripheral blood was obtained at initial diagnosis, preceding any treatment. The study's findings and limits: Blood held most thyroid clonotypes expanded above 0.001 frequency.

Unmatched junction bases numbered 2, after V lost 4 bases and J lost 4 bases. CDR1 and CDR2 (germline): KGHDR, SFDVKD. This CDR3 has 15 residues. The study excluded patients with uncontrolled infection, other autoimmune disease, pregnancy or lactation. Comments on this clonotype: Its antigen is unknown.

What was amplified from RNA transcripts were TCR beta CDR3 regions. HTBI primers drove first-round RT-PCR of the TCR CDR3. Via MiXCR, TCRdb re-called the multiplex PCR reads, giving one row per CDR3 protein. The table has about 500,000 distinct CDR3 sequences, 16% seen once. Sequencing used blood. This clonotype was sampled from a woman under 30 with Graves' hyperthyroidism. The chain uses TRBV24-1 and TRBJ2-3, with TRBD1 identical over 12 bases. CDR3 nucleotides: TGTGCCACCAGTGACCGGGACAGGGGGCCAGATACGCAGTATTTT. Translated, it gives CATSDRDRGPDTQYF.